These 10 T cell receptor beta chains share one sample of origin, sequenced in a study of metastatic and nonmetastatic thyroid tumors. The entire patient cohort was treatment-naive prior to thyroid surgery. Using MiXCR, TCRdb re-called clones from the PCR reads. The data contain about 14,000 clones, roughly 12% of them seen just once; the ten biggest clones take up 13% to 15%. The specimen sequenced was blood. Every receptor here comes from a female donor with papillary thyroid cancer or a benign thyroid nodule (not recorded which). Some clones in this sample may be carry-over from other donors' samples.

For this clone: A read error may be the cause here, since a much bigger clone is one base away. The sample holds other DNA sequences that translate to the same CDR3. The J gene is TRBJ2-3, the V gene TRBV7-9, with D uncertain. Deletions cut 2 bases from V and 8 bases from J, with 11 bases between. The CDR3 has 13 amino acids. Germline CDR1 and CDR2: SEHNR and FQNEAQ (reference sequence). CDR3 in DNA: TGTGCCAGCAGCTTATTTCAGGAAGGTACGCAGTATTTT. Residues: CASSLFQEGTQYF.

This clone is medium-sized within its sample. The V gene is TRBV11-2, the J gene TRBJ1-2; TRBD1 is a possible D gene (6 bases). The CDR3 has 15 residues. The V end lost 5 bases, the J end lost 3 bases, and 16 bases lay between the germline ends. The germline CDR1 and CDR2 sequences are SGHAT and FQNNGV. The DNA for the CDR3 is TGTGCCAGCAGCATTAACAGGGCTAGGGACTATGGCTACACCTTC. Translation gives CASSINRARDYGYTF.

This clone was recorded many times. V gene TRBV14 combines with J gene TRBJ2-5; possibly TRBD2 for D (5 bases). The germline V gene encodes CDR1 SGHDN and CDR2 FVKESK. With 0 bases removed from V and 13 bases from J, the gap between germline ends came to 21 bases. The CDR3 runs to 15 residues. The CDR3 loop reads CASSQDLAGLGLVYF. The CDR3 bases are TGTGCCAGCAGCCAAGATTTGGCAGGCCTCGGACTGGTGTACTTC.

By sample fraction, this clone is medium-sized. The CDR3 nucleotides are TGTGCCATCAGGAAGGAGGTGGGAGACCTGTACTTC. This codes for CAIRKEVGDLYF. The rearrangement joins TRBV10-3 to TRBJ2-5, with TRBD2 as a possible D gene (5 bases). Per germline, CDR1 ENHRY and CDR2 SYGVKD. CDR3 length: 12 residues. V was trimmed by 6 bases and J by 13 bases, leaving 18 bases between them.

This clone was seen a few times. The J gene is TRBJ2-1, the V gene TRBV2; no firm D call. Trimming removed 8 bases at V and 10 bases at J, with 9 bases between. Germline loops: CDR1 SNHLY, CDR2 FYNNEI. The CDR3 is 10 residues long. The CDR3 bases are TGTGCCAGCGGAGAGACAGAGCAGTTCTTC. It specifies CASGETEQFF.

This clone counts as medium-sized (0.01 to 0.1%). The rearrangement joins TRBV19 to TRBJ1-2; D perhaps matches TRBD1 (6 bases). The V gene lost 5 bases and the J gene lost 8 bases, with 18 bases spanning the gap. The CDR3 length is 14 residues. Germline CDR1 and CDR2: LNHDA and SQIVND (reference sequence). CDR3 DNA: TGTGCCAGTAGTGCGGACAGCCCTATGGGGGGCTACACCTTC. Translating gives CASSADSPMGGYTF.

Worth noting for this clone: At one end the junction does not follow the germline gene, possibly because of a read error. This specimen includes other DNA sequences encoding the same CDR3. V gene TRBV6-1 combines with J gene TRBJ1-2, with D unclear. Germline V gene lookup returns CDR1 MNHNS and CDR2 SASEGT. The CDR3 is made up of 15 amino acids. The DNA of the CDR3 is TGCGCCAGCACCAGAGTCGCTGTGGGTAACTATGGCTACACCTTC. This translates into CASTRVAVGNYGYTF.

This clone was detected many times. This rearrangement joins TRBV19 to TRBJ2-2; D may correspond to TRBD1 or TRBD2 (7 bases each). CDR1 and CDR2 from the germline V gene are LNHDA and SQIVND (reference sequence). Trimming cost V 8 bases and J 4 bases, with 20 bases left between them. This CDR3 region has 16 residues. CDR3 nucleotides: TGTGCCAGTTGGGCAGGGGGGGTCGTAGTCACCGGGGAGCTGTTTTTT. Protein sequence: CASWAGGVVVTGELFF.

This chain uses TRBV20-1 with TRBJ2-7, with D tentatively TRBD1 or TRBD2 (5 bases each). V was cut by 6 bases and J by 3 bases, with 18 bases left in between. The germline CDR1 and CDR2 sequences are DFQATT and SNEGSKA (reference sequence). The CDR3 length is 14 residues. In DNA, the CDR3 is TGCAGTGCCGGACCTAGACTGGGGGTCTACGAGCAGTACTTC. It translates to CSAGPRLGVYEQYF.

This clone was detected ten times or more. The CDR3 nucleotides are TGTGCCAGCAGACGACCGGGACAGGGGGCTTTGGTGGGCTACACCTTC. Its translation is CASRRPGQGALVGYTF. The rearrangement uses TRBV7-2 and TRBJ1-2, with 12 bases that match TRBD1. The CDR3 totals 16 residues. Germline V gives CDR1 SGHTA, CDR2 FQGNSA. Trimming cost V 6 bases and J 8 bases; bases outside gene matches: 13. Filled out from reference TRBV7-2 and TRBJ1-2, the complete variable domain reads GAGVSQSPSNKVTEKGKDVELRCDPISGHTALYWYRQSLGQGLEFLIYFQGNSAPDKSGLPSDRFSAERTGGSVSTLTIQRTQQEDSAVYLCASRRPGQGALVGYTFGSGTRLTVV.